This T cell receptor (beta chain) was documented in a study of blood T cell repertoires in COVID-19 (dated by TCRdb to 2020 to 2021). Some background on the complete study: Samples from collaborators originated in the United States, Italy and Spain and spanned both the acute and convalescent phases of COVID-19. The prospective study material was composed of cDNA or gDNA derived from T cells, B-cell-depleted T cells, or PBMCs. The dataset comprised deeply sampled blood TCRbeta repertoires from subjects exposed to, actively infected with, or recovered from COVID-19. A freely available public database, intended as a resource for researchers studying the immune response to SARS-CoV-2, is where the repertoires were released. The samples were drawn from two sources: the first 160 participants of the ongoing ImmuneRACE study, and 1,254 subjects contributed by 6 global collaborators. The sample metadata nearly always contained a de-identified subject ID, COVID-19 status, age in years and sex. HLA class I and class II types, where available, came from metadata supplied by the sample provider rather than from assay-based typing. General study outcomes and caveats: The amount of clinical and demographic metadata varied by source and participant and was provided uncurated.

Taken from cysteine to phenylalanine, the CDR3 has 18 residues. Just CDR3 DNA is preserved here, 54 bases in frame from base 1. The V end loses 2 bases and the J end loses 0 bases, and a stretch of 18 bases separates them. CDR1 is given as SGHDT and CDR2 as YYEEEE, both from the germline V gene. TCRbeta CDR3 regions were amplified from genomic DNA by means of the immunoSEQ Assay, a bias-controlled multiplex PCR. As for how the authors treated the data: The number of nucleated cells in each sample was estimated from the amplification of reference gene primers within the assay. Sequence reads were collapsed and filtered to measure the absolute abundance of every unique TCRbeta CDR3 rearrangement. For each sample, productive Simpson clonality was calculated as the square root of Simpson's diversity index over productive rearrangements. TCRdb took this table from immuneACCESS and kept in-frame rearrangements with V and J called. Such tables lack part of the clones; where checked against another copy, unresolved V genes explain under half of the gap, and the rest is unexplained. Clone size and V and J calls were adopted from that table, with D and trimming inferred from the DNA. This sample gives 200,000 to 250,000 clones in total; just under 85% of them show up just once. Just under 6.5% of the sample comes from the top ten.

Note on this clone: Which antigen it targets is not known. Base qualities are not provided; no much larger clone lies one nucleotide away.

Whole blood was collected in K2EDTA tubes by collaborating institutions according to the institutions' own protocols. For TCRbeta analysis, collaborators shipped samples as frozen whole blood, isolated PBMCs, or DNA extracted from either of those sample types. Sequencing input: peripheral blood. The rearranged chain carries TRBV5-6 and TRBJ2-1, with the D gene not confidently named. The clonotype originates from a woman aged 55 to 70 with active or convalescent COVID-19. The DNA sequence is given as TGTGCCAGCAGCTTCCCCTCGGGTCTAATTAGCTCCTACAATGAGCAGTTCTTC. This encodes CASSFPSGLISSYNEQFF.